This T cell receptor (beta chain) was documented in a study of shared clonotypes between healthy human individuals. The CDR3 is 14 amino acids. V was pared by 5 bases and J by 0 bases, with 8 bases between. Germline V gene data show CDR1 as SGHVS and CDR2 as FQNEAQ. Clones were sequenced by immunoSEQ multiplex PCR, and TCRdb holds only the in-frame ones, with some missing. The data contain around 1,100,000 clones, about 72% of them seen just once; the ten biggest clones take up 0.89%. The V and J genes are TRBV7-8 and TRBJ2-4; no definite D call. The TCR originated in a man aged 18 to 30 in good health. Some clones in this sample may be carry-over from other donors' samples. Sequenced input: memory CD4+ T cells from PBMCs. Stated subset: CD45RA-negative fraction. CDR3 sequence reads: CASSPWEAKNIQYF. CDR3 coding DNA: TGTGCCAGCAGCCCTTGGGAAGCCAAAAACATTCAGTACTTC.